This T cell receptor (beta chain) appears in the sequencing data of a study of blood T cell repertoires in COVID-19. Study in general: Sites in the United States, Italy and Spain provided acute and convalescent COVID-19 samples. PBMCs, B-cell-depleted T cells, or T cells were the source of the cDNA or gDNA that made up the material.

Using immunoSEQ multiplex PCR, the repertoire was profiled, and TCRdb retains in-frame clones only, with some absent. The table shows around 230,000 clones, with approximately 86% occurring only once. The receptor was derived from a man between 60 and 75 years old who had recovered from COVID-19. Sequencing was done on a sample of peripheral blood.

CDR3 sequence (DNA): TGTGCCAGTAGTATCTCTGGAGGGAACACTGAAGCTTTCTTT. Protein sequence: CASSISGGNTEAFF. The chain joins TRBV19 to TRBJ1-1, with D hard to call. CDR3 length: 14 amino acids. The ends were cut back, 3 bases at V and 1 base at J, with 9 bases in the middle. Germline CDR1 and CDR2: LNHDA and SQIVND (reference sequence).